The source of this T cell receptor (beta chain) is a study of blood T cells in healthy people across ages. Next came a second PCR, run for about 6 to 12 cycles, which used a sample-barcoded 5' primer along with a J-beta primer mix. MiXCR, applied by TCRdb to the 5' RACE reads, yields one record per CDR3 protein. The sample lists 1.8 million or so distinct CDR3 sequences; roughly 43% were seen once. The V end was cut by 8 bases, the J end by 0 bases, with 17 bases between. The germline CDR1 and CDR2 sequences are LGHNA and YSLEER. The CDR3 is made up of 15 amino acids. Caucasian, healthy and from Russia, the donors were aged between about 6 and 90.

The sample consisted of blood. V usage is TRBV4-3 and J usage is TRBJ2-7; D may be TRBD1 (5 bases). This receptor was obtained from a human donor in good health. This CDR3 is CASSFYRLSSYEQYF. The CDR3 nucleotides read TGCGCCAGCTCCTTCTACAGGTTAAGCTCCTACGAGCAGTACTTC.